This note documents a single T cell receptor (beta chain) sequence. The antigen it recognizes is unknown. No clone much larger than this one lies a single base away; base qualities are absent. Based on the germline V gene, the CDR1 and CDR2 sequences are SGHVS and FQNEAQ. Trimming takes 1 base from V and 0 bases from J, and the germline ends sit 8 bases apart. Measured from the cysteine to the phenylalanine, the CDR3 is 15 residues long. Kept here is only the CDR3 DNA, which spans 45 bases and is read in frame from base 1. This sample was included in a study of patients and donors after allogeneic stem cell transplantation (dated by TCRdb to 2019 to 2021). The library was built by means of RT-PCR. Sequencing was performed on a NextSeq 550. TCRdb itself trimmed the public reads at Q25 with fastp, ran MiXCR and retained productive beta chains. Rows matching on CDR3 protein sequence are summarized as one entry with the most common DNA and genes. This sample is represented by 100,000 to 120,000 distinct CDR3 sequences; over 30% of them were singletons. Together, the top ten hold around 30% of the sample.

The chain was built from TRBV7-8 and TRBJ2-3; no confident D gene assignment can be made. This clonotype was sampled from a human donor who was either an allogeneic HSCT recipient or a stem cell or donor lymphocyte infusion donor (not recorded which). It is not recorded whose cells these are; they may come from a transplant donor. Sequencing used blood, either unsorted or a sorted T cell fraction (not recorded which). In nucleotide form, the sequence is TGTGCCAGCAGCTTAGTGGCACGAAGCACAGATACGCAGTATTTT. This gives the protein CASSLVARSTDTQYF. This CDR3, with the reference TRBV7-8 and TRBJ2-3 proteins standing in past its ends, gives the full variable domain GAGVSQSPRYKVAKRGQDVALRCDPISGHVSLFWYQQALGQGPEFLTYFQNEAQLDKSGLPSDRFFAERPEGSVSTLKIQRTQQEDSAVYLCASSLVARSTDTQYFGPGTRLTVL.